Following are 11 T cell receptor beta chains from one sample sequenced in a study of shared clonotypes between healthy human individuals (dated by TCRdb to 2018 to 2021). Libraries were made using the immunoSEQ multiplex PCR assay. TCRdb obtained this table from immuneACCESS and retained in-frame rearrangements with V and J assigned. These tables miss some clones; where compared with another copy, unresolved V genes account for less than half of the shortfall, and the remainder is unexplained. The sample data list a few hundred thousand clones, and more than 70% of these were observed just once. The ten largest clones capture more than 10% of the sample. The source material was PBMCs. The receptors were gathered from a woman aged 40-49 years in good health. Some clones in this sample may be carry-over from other donors' samples.

The V gene is TRBV15, the J gene TRBJ2-1; D unresolved. Per germline, CDR1 LNHNV and CDR2 YYDKDF (reference sequence). The CDR3 has 14 amino acids. Deletions cut 5 bases from V and 3 bases from J, with 11 bases between. CDR3 sequence reads: CATSAPRGYNEQFF. The CDR3 bases are TGTGCCACCAGCGCCCCTAGAGGCTACAATGAGCAGTTCTTC.

This clone was seen ten or more times. The rearrangement links TRBV5-4 to TRBJ2-1, with D unresolved. Trimming took off 4 bases at V and 4 bases at J, with 12 bases between the two ends. The CDR3 runs 14 residues. Germline CDR1 is SGHNT and CDR2 is YYREEE (reference sequence). In nucleotides, the CDR3 is TGTGCCAGCAGCCTGAGAAACCAATACAATGAGCAGTTCTTC. Protein: CASSLRNQYNEQFF.

The CDR3 protein is CAWRPTGNTEAFF. For the CDR3, the DNA is TGTGCCTGGAGGCCGACAGGGAACACTGAAGCTTTCTTT. The chain joins TRBV30 to TRBJ1-1, with D tentatively TRBD1 (6 bases). V lost 3 bases and J 1 base, leaving 9 bases between the germline ends. This CDR3 region has 13 residues. Germline V CDR1 and CDR2: GTSNPN, SVGIG (reference sequence).

The rearrangement links TRBV28 to TRBJ1-1, with 11 bases identical to TRBD1. This CDR3 is built from 14 residues. CDR1 is MDHEN, CDR2 SYDVKM, per germline. The trim removed 3 bases at V and 8 bases at J, leaving 5 bases unmatched. This chain's CDR3 is CASSLGTGGDEAFF. In DNA, the CDR3 is TGTGCCAGCAGTTTGGGGACAGGGGGAGACGAAGCTTTCTTT.

CDR3 sequence: CAISDSLLGTDDEKLFF. CDR3 in DNA: TGTGCCATCAGTGATTCTCTGTTGGGGACAGACGACGAAAAACTGTTTTTT. The chain is built from TRBV10-3 and TRBJ1-4; TRBD1 matches at 7 bases. V was pared by 3 bases and J by 8 bases, with 15 bases of the junction left unmatched. Germline assignment: CDR1 ENHRY and CDR2 SYGVKD. The CDR3 totals 17 residues.

Comments on this clone: This may be a read error: a much more frequent sequence differs by one nucleotide. The chain carries TRBV27 and TRBJ2-1; TRBD2 aligns across 8 bases. The trim removed 10 bases at V and 14 bases at J, leaving 19 bases unmatched. The CDR3 contains 14 residues. Per the germline V gene, CDR1 is MNHEY and CDR2 is SMNVEV (reference sequence). The CDR3: CATKTGTSLGWKFF. The CDR3 DNA sequence: TGTGCCACAAAAACCGGGACTAGTCTTGGGTGGAAGTTCTTC.

This chain uses TRBV7-2 with TRBJ2-3, with D unresolved. CDR1 is SGHTA, CDR2 FQGNSA, per germline. Trimming took 3 bases from V and 8 from J, leaving 9 bases between them. The CDR3 is 12 amino acids. CDR3 amino acids: CASSFTPGTQYF. The CDR3 DNA sequence: TGTGCCAGCAGCTTCACCCCCGGTACGCAGTATTTT.

This chain links TRBV28 with TRBJ1-5; the D is unclear. V was trimmed by 5 bases and J by 11 bases, leaving 10 bases between them. Germline V lookup: CDR1 MDHEN, CDR2 SYDVKM. This CDR3 comprises 11 residues. CDR3 region: CASSQVVSQHF. CDR3 coding DNA: TGTGCCAGCAGTCAGGTGGTGTCCCAGCATTTT.

The chain recombines TRBV11-2 with TRBJ2-1, with a weak D call TRBD2 (5 bases). Germline V gene sequence: CDR1 SGHAT, CDR2 FQNNGV. The length of the CDR3 is 17 residues. The V and J ends lost 1 base and 8 bases respectively, with 21 bases between them. The CDR3 reads CASSLGPSPRRRDEQFF. In nucleotides, the CDR3 is TGTGCCAGCAGCTTAGGCCCCAGCCCCCGAAGGCGGGATGAGCAGTTCTTC.

V gene TRBV18 combines with J gene TRBJ2-5, with TRBD2 as a possible D gene (6 bases). The CDR3 runs to 14 residues. V lost 6 bases and J lost 4, with 15 bases in between. Germline CDR1 KGHSH, CDR2 LQKENI. The CDR3 coding sequence is TGTGCCAGCTCTCTTCAACAGGAGGGAGAGACCCAGTACTTC. Translating it yields CASSLQQEGETQYF.

Comment on this clone: A single base is all that separates this from a far larger clone, so a read error is likely. Additional DNA sequences in this sample encode the identical CDR3. The V and J genes are TRBV20-1 and TRBJ1-1; D is uncertain. This CDR3 has 11 amino acids. Per germline, CDR1 DFQATT and CDR2 SNEGSKA (reference sequence). V lost 4 bases and J 3 bases, leaving 6 bases between the germline ends. CDR3 sequence (DNA): TGCAGTGCTAAGGGTTACACTGAAGCTTTCTTT. As protein: CSAKGYTEAFF.